These T cell receptor beta chains were read from a single sample in a study of cytomegalovirus exposure and HLA in healthy donors. Sequencing was performed with immunoSEQ multiplex PCR; in TCRdb, only in-frame clones are kept and a portion is missing. The table shows around 300,000 clones, with about 86% occurring only once. The sample consisted of PBMCs. The receptor source for this set is a woman aged 18-29 years in good health and CMV-seronegative. CDR3s include the opening cysteine and the closing phenylalanine or tryptophan. The D gene is left open where the match is weak. Clone size is stated in some rows and not others, as once, few, many or a class when expanded.

V gene	clone size	D gene	J gene	CDR3 protein	CDR3 DNA
TRBV4-3	NA	TRBD1	TRBJ1-2	CASSRTGEYGYTF	TGCGCCAGCAGCCGGACAGGGGAGTATGGCTACACCTTC
TRBV18	NA	TRBD1	TRBJ2-1	CASSRQGANDNEQFF	TGTGCCAGCTCCCGACAGGGGGCTAACGACAATGAGCAGTTCTTC
TRBV6-4	NA	NA	TRBJ1-1	CASRARENTEAFF	TGTGCCAGCAGGGCGCGGGAGAACACTGAAGCTTTCTTT
TRBV27	few	TRBD1	TRBJ1-2	CASRSQGGDYGYTF	TGTGCCAGCAGGTCTCAGGGGGGAGACTATGGCTACACCTTC
TRBV5-4	NA	TRBD1	TRBJ1-3	CASSLGTGGGNTIYF	TGTGCCAGCAGCTTGGGGACAGGGGGAGGAAACACCATATATTTT
TRBV28	once	NA	TRBJ1-2	CASKRAIYGYTF	TGTGCCAGCAAGAGGGCGATCTATGGCTACACCTTC
TRBV7-9	NA	NA	TRBJ2-2	CASSRYREGTGELFF	TGTGCCAGCAGCCGGTACCGTGAGGGAACCGGGGAGCTGTTTTTT
TRBV7-9	once	TRBD2	TRBJ2-3	CASSRGLAGAHSTDTQYF	TGTGCCAGCAGTAGAGGACTAGCGGGGGCCCATAGCACAGATACGCAGTATTTT
TRBV28	NA	NA	TRBJ1-6	CATGEETVYNSPLHF	TGTGCCACCGGCGAAGAGACAGTGTATAATTCACCCCTCCACTTT
TRBV5-4	NA	NA	TRBJ1-2	CASSLRQDYYGYTF	TGTGCCAGCAGCTTGCGACAGGACTACTATGGCTACACCTTC
TRBV19	NA	TRBD1	TRBJ1-2	CASSGTGDYGYTF	TGTGCCAGTAGTGGGACAGGGGATTATGGCTACACCTTC
TRBV10-3	NA	TRBD1	TRBJ1-2	CAISDTDRGYGYTF	TGTGCCATCAGTGACACTGACAGGGGCTATGGCTACACCTTC
TRBV6-5	NA	NA	TRBJ1-2	CASRAASMGGGYTF	TGTGCCAGCAGGGCAGCCTCTATGGGGGGAGGCTACACCTTC
TRBV5-1	NA	NA	TRBJ2-3	CASSWTSTDTQYF	TGCGCCAGCAGCTGGACTAGCACAGATACGCAGTATTTT
TRBV2	once	NA	TRBJ2-7	CAITSGGGHEQYF	TGTGCCATCACCTCAGGAGGGGGCCACGAGCAGTACTTC
TRBV4-1	NA	TRBD1	TRBJ2-1	CASSLSGGPVVGPSYNEQFF	TGCGCCAGCAGCCTCTCAGGGGGCCCCGTAGTGGGACCATCCTACAATGAGCAGTTCTTC
TRBV6-1	once	TRBD2	TRBJ2-1	CASSEGRLAGFGAIF	TGTGCCAGCAGTGAAGGAAGACTAGCGGGATTCGGGGCGATCTTC
TRBV6-5	NA	NA	TRBJ2-2	CASSDRDTGELFF	TGTGCCAGCAGTGACAGAGACACCGGGGAGCTGTTTTTT
TRBV4-1	once	NA	TRBJ2-3	CASSQDRWNRVGDTQYF	TGCGCCAGCAGCCAAGATCGTTGGAACAGGGTGGGAGATACGCAGTATTTT
TRBV2	few	NA	TRBJ2-5	CASSERAGSGEETQYF	TGTGCCAGCTCTGAGAGAGCAGGTTCGGGGGAAGAGACCCAGTACTTC
TRBV19	NA	NA	TRBJ1-1	CASSTYDKRTFMNTEAFF	TGTGCCAGTAGTACCTATGACAAGAGGACATTCATGAACACTGAAGCTTTCTTT
TRBV5-1	NA	TRBD1	TRBJ1-2	CASSLAGTGGKGDYGYTF	TGCGCCAGCAGCTTGGCTGGGACAGGGGGCAAGGGGGACTATGGCTACACCTTC
TRBV6-6	few	NA	TRBJ1-6	CASSPGNDSPLHF	TGTGCCAGCAGCCCAGGGAACGATTCACCCCTCCACTTT
TRBV28	once	NA	TRBJ1-5	CASVETQQPQHF	TGTGCCAGCGTGGAGACCCAGCAGCCCCAGCATTTT
TRBV14	NA	NA	TRBJ2-7	CASSLRGYEQYF	TGTGCCAGCAGCCTCAGGGGCTACGAGCAGTACTTC
TRBV9	NA	TRBD2	TRBJ2-1	CASSPHTSGNYNEQFF	TGTGCCAGCAGCCCCCACACTAGCGGGAACTACAATGAGCAGTTCTTC
TRBV7-9	NA	TRBD1	TRBJ2-7	CASSSDPWQGAYEQYF	TGTGCCAGCAGCTCCGACCCCTGGCAGGGGGCCTACGAGCAGTACTTC
TRBV18	NA	NA	TRBJ2-7	CASSPPGRDSPYEQYF	TGTGCCAGCTCACCACCAGGGCGAGACAGCCCCTACGAGCAGTACTTC
TRBV30	NA	TRBD2	TRBJ2-4	CAWETGAGAIQYF	TGTGCCTGGGAAACCGGGGCGGGAGCCATTCAGTACTTC
TRBV6-6	NA	NA	TRBJ1-5	CASNKVTGSNQPQHF	TGTGCCAGCAACAAGGTCACAGGGAGCAATCAGCCCCAGCATTTT
TRBV7-6	NA	NA	TRBJ2-7	CASSSRTGDYEQYF	TGTGCCAGCAGCTCCCGCACGGGAGACTACGAGCAGTACTTC
TRBV27	once	NA	TRBJ1-5	CASSLSNLEGNQPQHF	TGTGCCAGCAGTTTATCCAACTTGGAGGGGAATCAGCCCCAGCATTTT
TRBV11-1	NA	NA	TRBJ2-1	CASSLAPTYSYNEQFF	TGTGCCAGCAGCTTAGCGCCAACTTACTCCTACAATGAGCAGTTCTTC
TRBV30	NA	TRBD1	TRBJ1-1	CAWSVTGGTEAFF	TGTGCCTGGAGTGTAACAGGGGGAACTGAAGCTTTCTTT
TRBV6-6	NA	NA	TRBJ2-4	CASSDSTLTKNIQYF	TGTGCCAGCAGTGATTCCACGCTAACTAAAAACATTCAGTACTTC
TRBV9	NA	TRBD2	TRBJ2-5	CASSALAGVGETQYF	TGTGCCAGCAGCGCGCTAGCGGGAGTAGGGGAGACCCAGTACTTC
TRBV18	NA	TRBD1	TRBJ2-7	CASSPQGQLYEQYF	TGTGCCAGCTCACCACAGGGACAGTTATACGAGCAGTACTTC
TRBV27	NA	TRBD1	TRBJ2-5	CASRTGQGLGETQYF	TGTGCCAGCCGTACGGGACAGGGGTTGGGAGAGACCCAGTACTTC
TRBV6-1	NA	TRBD1	TRBJ1-5	CASSGTGGIEPQHF	TGTGCCAGCAGTGGTACAGGGGGCATTGAGCCCCAGCATTTT
TRBV25-1	NA	NA	TRBJ2-2	CASSSVRGYGNTGELFF	TGTGCCAGCAGCTCCGTTCGGGGGTACGGGAACACCGGGGAGCTGTTTTTT
TRBV27	NA	TRBD1	TRBJ2-7	CASSTGTGQYF	TGTGCCAGCAGTACCGGGACAGGGCAGTACTTC